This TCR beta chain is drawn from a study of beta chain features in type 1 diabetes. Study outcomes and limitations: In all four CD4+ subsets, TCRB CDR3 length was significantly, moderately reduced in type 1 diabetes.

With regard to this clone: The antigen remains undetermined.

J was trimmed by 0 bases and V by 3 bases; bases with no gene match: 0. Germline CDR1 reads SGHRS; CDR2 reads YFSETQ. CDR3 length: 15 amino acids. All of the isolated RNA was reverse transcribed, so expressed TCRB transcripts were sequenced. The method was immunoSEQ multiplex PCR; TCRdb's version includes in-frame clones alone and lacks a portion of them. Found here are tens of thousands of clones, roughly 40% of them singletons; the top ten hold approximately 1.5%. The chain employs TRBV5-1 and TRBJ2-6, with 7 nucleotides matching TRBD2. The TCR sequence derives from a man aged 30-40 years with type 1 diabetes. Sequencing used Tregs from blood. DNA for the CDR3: TGCGCCAGCAGCTCGGGGGGCTCTGGGGCCAACGTCCTGACTTTC. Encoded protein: CASSSGGSGANVLTF.